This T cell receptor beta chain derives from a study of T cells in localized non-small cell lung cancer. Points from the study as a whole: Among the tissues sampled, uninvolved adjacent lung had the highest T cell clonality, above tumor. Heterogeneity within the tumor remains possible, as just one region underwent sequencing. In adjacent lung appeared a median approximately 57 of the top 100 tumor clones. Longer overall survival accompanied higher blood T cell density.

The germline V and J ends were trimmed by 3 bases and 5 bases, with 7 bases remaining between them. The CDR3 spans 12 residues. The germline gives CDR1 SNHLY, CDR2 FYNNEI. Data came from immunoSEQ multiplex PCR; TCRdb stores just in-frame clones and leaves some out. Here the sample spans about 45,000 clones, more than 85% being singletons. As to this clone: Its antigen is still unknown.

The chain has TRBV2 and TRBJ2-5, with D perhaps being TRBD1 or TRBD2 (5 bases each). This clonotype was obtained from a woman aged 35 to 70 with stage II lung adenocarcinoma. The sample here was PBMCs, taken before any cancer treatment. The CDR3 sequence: CASSDWGETQYF. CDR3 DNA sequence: TGTGCCAGCAGTGACTGGGGGGAGACCCAGTACTTC.